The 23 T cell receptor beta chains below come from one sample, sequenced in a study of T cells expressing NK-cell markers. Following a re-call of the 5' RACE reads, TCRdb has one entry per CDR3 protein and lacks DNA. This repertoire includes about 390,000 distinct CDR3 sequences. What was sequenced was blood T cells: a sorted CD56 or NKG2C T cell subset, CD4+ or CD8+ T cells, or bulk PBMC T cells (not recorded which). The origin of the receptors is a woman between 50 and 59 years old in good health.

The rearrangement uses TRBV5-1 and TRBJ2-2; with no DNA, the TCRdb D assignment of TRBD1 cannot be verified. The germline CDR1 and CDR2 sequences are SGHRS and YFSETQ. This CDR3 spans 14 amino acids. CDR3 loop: CASSTGAANGELFF.

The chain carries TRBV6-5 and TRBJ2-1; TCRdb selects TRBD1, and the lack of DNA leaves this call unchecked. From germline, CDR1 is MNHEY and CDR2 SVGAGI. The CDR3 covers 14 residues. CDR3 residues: CASRGQGGYNEQFF.

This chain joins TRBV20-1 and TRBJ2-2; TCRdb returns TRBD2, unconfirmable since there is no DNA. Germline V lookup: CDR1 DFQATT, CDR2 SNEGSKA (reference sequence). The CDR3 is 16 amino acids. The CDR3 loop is CSARRPPGGPSGELFF.

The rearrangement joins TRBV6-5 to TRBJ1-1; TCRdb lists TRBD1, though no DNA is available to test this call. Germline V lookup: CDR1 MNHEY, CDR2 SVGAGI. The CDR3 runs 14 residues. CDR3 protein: CASKSGDTGPEAFF.

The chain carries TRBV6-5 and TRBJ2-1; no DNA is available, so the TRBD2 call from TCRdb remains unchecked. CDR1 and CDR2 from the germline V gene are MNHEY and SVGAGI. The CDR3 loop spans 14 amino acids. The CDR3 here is CASKGRDPFDEQFF.

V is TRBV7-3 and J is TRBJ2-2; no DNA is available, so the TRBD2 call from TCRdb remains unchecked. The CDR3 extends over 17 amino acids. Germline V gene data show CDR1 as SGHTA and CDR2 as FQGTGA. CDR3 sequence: CASSSPLAGGSTGELFF.

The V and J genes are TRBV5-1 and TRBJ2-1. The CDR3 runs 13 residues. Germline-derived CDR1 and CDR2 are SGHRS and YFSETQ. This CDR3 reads CASSSDGMNEQFF.

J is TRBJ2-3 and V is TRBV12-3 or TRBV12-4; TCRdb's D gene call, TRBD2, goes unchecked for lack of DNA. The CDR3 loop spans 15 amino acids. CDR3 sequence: CASRIVAGVSDTQYF.

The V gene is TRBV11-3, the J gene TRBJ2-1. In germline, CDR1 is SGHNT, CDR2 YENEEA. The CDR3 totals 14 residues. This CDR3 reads CASSLPGADNEQFF.

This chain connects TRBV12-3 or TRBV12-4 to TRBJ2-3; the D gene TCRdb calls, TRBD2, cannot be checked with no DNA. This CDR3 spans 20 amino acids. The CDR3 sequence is CAILRRGGRGPISSTDTQYF.

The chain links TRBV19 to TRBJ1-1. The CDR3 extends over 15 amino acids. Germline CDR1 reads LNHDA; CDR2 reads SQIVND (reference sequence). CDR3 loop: CASSGHRGLHTEAFF.

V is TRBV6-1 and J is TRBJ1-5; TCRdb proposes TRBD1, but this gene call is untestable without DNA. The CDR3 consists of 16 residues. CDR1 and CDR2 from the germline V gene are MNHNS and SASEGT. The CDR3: CASSELGQGLGQPQHF.

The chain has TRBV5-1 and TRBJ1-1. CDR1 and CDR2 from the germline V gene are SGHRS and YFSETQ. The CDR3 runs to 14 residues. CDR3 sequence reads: CASSKTRENTEAFF.

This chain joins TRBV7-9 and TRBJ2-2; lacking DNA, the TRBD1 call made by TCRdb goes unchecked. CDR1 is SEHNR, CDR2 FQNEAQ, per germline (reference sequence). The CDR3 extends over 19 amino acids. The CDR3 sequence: CASSYRGARGMVDTGELFF.

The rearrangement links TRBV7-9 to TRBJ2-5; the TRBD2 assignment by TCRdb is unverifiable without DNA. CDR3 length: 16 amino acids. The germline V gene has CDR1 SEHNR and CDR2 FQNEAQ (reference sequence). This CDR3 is CASSSLSGRARETQYF.

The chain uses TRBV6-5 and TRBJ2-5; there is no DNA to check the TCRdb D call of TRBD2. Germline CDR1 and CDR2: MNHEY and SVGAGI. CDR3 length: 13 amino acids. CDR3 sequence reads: CASMEDDVGTQYF.

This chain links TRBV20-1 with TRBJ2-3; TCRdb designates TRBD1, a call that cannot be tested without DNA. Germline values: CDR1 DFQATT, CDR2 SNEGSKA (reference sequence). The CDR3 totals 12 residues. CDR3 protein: CSASGQGDTQYF.

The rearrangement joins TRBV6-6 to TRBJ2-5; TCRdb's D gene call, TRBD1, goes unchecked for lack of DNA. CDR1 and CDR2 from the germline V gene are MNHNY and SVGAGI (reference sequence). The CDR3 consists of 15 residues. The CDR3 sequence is CAIAIRGSGQETQYF.

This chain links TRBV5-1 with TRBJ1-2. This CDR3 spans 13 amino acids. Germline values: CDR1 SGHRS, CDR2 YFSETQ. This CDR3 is CASSLDGLRGYTF.

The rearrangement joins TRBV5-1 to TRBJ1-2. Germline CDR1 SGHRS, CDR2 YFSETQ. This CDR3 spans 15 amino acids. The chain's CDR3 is CASSLALGGNYGYTF.

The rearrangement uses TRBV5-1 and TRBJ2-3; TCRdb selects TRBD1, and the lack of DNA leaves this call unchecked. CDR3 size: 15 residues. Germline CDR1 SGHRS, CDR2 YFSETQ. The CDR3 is CASSQQGGGTDTQYF.

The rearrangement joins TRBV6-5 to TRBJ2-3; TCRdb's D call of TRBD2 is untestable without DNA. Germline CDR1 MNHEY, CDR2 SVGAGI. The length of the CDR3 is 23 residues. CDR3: CASSYSLHFGTATSGSLTDTQYF.

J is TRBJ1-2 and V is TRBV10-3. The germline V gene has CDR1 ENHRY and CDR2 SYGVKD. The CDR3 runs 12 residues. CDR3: CAISKENYGYTF.